This T cell receptor (beta chain) emerged from a study of blood T cell repertoires in COVID-19. Background on the study: COVID-19 samples collected from the United States, Italy and Spain covered acute and convalescent phases. PBMCs, B-cell-depleted T cells, or T cells provided the cDNA or gDNA that made up the material.

Methods used by the authors: It was from reference gene primer amplification that nucleated cell counts were estimated. This table comes from immunoSEQ multiplex PCR, and its TCRdb copy is limited to in-frame clones, with some not included. Clone size and V and J calls were adopted from that table, with D and trimming inferred from the DNA. Of more than 95,000 clones listed, about 70% are singletons. Germline values: CDR1 MDHEN, CDR2 SYDVKM. J lost 4 bases, V lost 4 bases, and 11 bases had no gene match. The CDR3 runs to 16 residues. The chain joins TRBV28 to TRBJ1-2, with 8 nucleotides matching TRBD1. The TCR originated in a woman aged 65 to 85 with acute or convalescent COVID-19. Sequencing input: peripheral blood. CDR3 DNA: TGTGCCAGCAGTTCCCAACATGGGCAGGGGGCCTATGGCTACACCTTC. Residues: CASSSQHGQGAYGYTF.